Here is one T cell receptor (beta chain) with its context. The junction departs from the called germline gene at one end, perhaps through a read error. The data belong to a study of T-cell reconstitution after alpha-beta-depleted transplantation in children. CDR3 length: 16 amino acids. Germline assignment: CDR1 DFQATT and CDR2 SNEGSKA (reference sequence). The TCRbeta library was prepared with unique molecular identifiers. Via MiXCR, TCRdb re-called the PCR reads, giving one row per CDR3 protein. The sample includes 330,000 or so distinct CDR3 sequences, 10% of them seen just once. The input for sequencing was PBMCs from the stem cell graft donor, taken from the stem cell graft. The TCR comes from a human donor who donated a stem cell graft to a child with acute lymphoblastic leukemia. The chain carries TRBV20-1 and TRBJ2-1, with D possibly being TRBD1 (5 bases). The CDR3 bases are TGCTGTGCTAGAGACGCAGGGAAAAACTCCTACAATGAGCAGTTCTTC. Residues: CCARDAGKNSYNEQFF.